The 15 T cell receptor beta chains listed next were all sequenced from one sample in a study of CD8 T cells in Susac syndrome. Reverse transcription of roughly 0.45 to 1 ug RNA was carried out with random hexamers. TCRdb analysed the immunoSEQ multiplex PCR reads with MiXCR anew, one entry per CDR3 protein. Here the sample spans 150,000 to 200,000 distinct CDR3 sequences, approximately 94% being singletons. The sample was CD4+ T cells from PBMCs. The receptors here all came from a human donor with multiple sclerosis.

Here the CDR3 reads CASSLNPGRAETQYF. The CDR3 nucleotides read TGTGCCAGCAGCTTGAATCCGGGGCGTGCGGAGACCCAGTACTTC. The chain has TRBV5-4 and TRBJ2-5; D possibly matches TRBD1 or TRBD2 (5 bases each). Germline values: CDR1 SGHNT, CDR2 YYREEE (reference sequence). Trimming cost V 1 base and J 5 bases, with 15 bases left between them. CDR3 size: 15 residues.

The chain recombines TRBV29-1 with TRBJ1-1, with no clear D. CDR3 size: 10 residues. The ends were cut back, 3 bases at V and 10 bases at J, with 9 bases in the middle. Germline assignment: CDR1 SQVTM and CDR2 ANQGSEA. In DNA, the CDR3 is TGCAGCGTTGAGGAGCGGAGAGCTTTCTTT. Translation: CSVEERRAFF. Combining the CDR3 with reference TRBV29-1 and TRBJ1-1 gives the whole variable domain SAVISQKPSRDICQRGTSLTIQCQVDSQVTMMFWYRQQPGQSLTLIATANQGSEATYESGFVIDKFPISRPNLTFSTLTVSNMSPEDSSIYLCSVEERRAFFGQGTRLTVV.

The chain has TRBV7-9 and TRBJ1-2; 7 nucleotides line up with TRBD1. The CDR3 contains 13 residues. CDR1 and CDR2 (germline): SEHNR, FQNEAQ (reference sequence). After removal of 4 bases from V and 4 bases from J, the junction contained 3 bases not matched to a gene. CDR3 sequence reads: CASSSGQTYGYTF. CDR3 sequence (DNA): TGTGCCAGCAGCTCGGGACAGACCTATGGCTACACCTTC.

The V call is TRBV7-2, the J call TRBJ2-3; 13 bases fit TRBD2. Per germline, CDR1 SGHTA and CDR2 FQGNSA. J gave up 6 bases and V 3 bases, and 6 bases lay outside the gene matches. CDR3 length: 16 residues. The CDR3 sequence: CASSFRTSGRRDTQYF. CDR3 DNA sequence: TGTGCCAGCAGCTTCCGGACTAGCGGGAGACGGGATACGCAGTATTTT.

The rearrangement links TRBV30 to TRBJ2-6, with D tentatively TRBD1 (5 bases). Trimming removed 6 bases from V and 0 bases from J, with 9 bases in between. The CDR3 has 14 residues. Per the germline V gene, CDR1 is GTSNPN and CDR2 is SVGIG (reference sequence). The CDR3 loop is CACADSSGANVLTF. CDR3 DNA: TGTGCCTGCGCTGACAGCTCTGGGGCCAACGTCCTGACTTTC. Full variable domain (rest looked up from reference TRBV30 and TRBJ2-6): SQTIHQWPATLVQPVGSPLSLECTVEGTSNPNLYWYRQAAGRGLQLLFYSVGIGQISSEVPQNLSASRPQDRQFILSSKKLLLSDSGFYLCACADSSGANVLTFGAGSRLTVL.

The chain links TRBV24-1 to TRBJ2-2; 8 nucleotides line up with TRBD1. Germline V gene lookup returns CDR1 KGHDR and CDR2 SFDVKD. V shed 2 bases and J 0 bases; nucleotides not matched to a gene: 4. This CDR3 contains 17 residues. CDR3 loop: CATSDWAGGPNTGELFF. The CDR3 DNA is TGTGCCACCAGTGATTGGGCAGGGGGCCCGAACACCGGGGAGCTGTTTTTT.

The table lists this clonotype with a count of one. The V and J genes are TRBV15 and TRBJ2-5; TRBD2 is a possible D gene (6 bases). The CDR3 is 16 amino acids. CDR1 LNHNV and CDR2 YYDKDF come from the germline V gene (reference sequence). Trimming took 4 bases from V and 2 from J, leaving 17 bases between them. This chain's CDR3 is CATSKNHASGQETQYF. CDR3 nucleotide sequence: TGTGCCACCAGCAAAAACCATGCGAGCGGGCAAGAGACCCAGTACTTC.

The rearrangement links TRBV12-3 or TRBV12-4 to TRBJ1-2; D gene uncertain. Trimming stripped 0 bases from V and 7 bases from J, with 12 bases between. CDR3 size: 14 residues. The CDR3 nucleotides are TGTGCCAGCAGTTTAGCTACAGAGGGCCGTGGCTACACCTTC. The encoded protein is CASSLATEGRGYTF.

This clonotype was detected once. The rearrangement links TRBV12-5 to TRBJ1-3, with 8 bases that match TRBD1. This CDR3 region has 16 residues. V was pared by 1 base and J by 0 bases, with 2 bases of the junction left unmatched. Germline V CDR1 and CDR2: LGHNT, FRNRAP. The CDR3, as DNA: TGTGCTAGTGGTTTGGGACAGGGGACCTCTGGAAACACCATATATTTT. It translates to CASGLGQGTSGNTIYF.

This chain links TRBV7-3 with TRBJ2-2, with TRBD2 identical over 10 bases. From germline, CDR1 is SGHTA and CDR2 FQGTGA. J gave up 8 bases and V 6 bases, and 18 bases lay outside the gene matches. This CDR3 comprises 18 residues. As DNA, the CDR3 is TGTGCCAGCAGGCCCCAGAGCGGGAGGGCCACCACAAGAGGGGAGCTGTTTTTT. It specifies CASRPQSGRATTRGELFF.

CDR3 DNA sequence: TGTGCCACCAACCCACAGGGGGTAAACACTGAAGCTTTCTTT. Its protein is CATNPQGVNTEAFF. The gene calls are TRBV15 and TRBJ1-1, with TRBD1 matching over 8 bases. The CDR3 spans 14 residues. With V trimmed by 7 bases and J by 2 bases, 6 bases remained unmatched. The V gene's germline CDR1 is LNHNV and CDR2 YYDKDF (reference sequence).

This clonotype appeared a single time. The chain employs TRBV4-1 and TRBJ2-2; a weak D match, TRBD2 (7 bases). V was trimmed by 6 bases and J by 5 bases, leaving 16 bases between them. The length of the CDR3 is 15 residues. The germline gives CDR1 MGHRA, CDR2 YSYEKL. The CDR3 bases are TGCGCCAGCAGTATTCCGAGGGGGGGGACCGGGGAGCTGTTTTTT. It is translated as CASSIPRGGTGELFF.

V usage is TRBV28 and J usage is TRBJ1-5, with a possible D match to TRBD1 (6 bases). V shed 4 bases and J shed 3 bases, with 16 bases lying between them. The CDR3 loop spans 16 amino acids. Germline lookup yields CDR1 MDHEN and CDR2 SYDVKM. CDR3 coding DNA: TGTGCCAGCAGTTCCCCTACAGGGACCACCAATCAGCCCCAGCATTTT. The encoded protein is CASSSPTGTTNQPQHF.

This chain links TRBV6-1 with TRBJ2-7; D may be TRBD1 (6 bases). Trimming removed 5 bases from V and 3 bases from J, with 11 bases in between. This CDR3 contains 13 residues. Germline-derived CDR1 and CDR2 are MNHNS and SASEGT. The CDR3 sequence: CASSRDRNYEQYF. The CDR3 region has the DNA TGTGCCAGCAGTCGAGACAGGAACTACGAGCAGTACTTC.

The rearrangement links TRBV27 to TRBJ2-3; unclear D gene. CDR1 is MNHEY, CDR2 SMNVEV, per germline (reference sequence). This CDR3 region has 13 residues. Deletions cut 3 bases from V and 8 bases from J, with 12 bases between. The DNA for the CDR3 is TGTGCCAGCAGTTTCATTAGGCGCGGTACGCAGTATTTT. Its translation: CASSFIRRGTQYF.